The T cell receptor beta chain under discussion was sequenced for a study of T cells in localized non-small cell lung cancer. The length of the CDR3 is 14 residues. The germline V gene encodes CDR1 KGHSH and CDR2 LQKENI. Trimming took 3 bases from V and 0 from J, leaving 8 bases between them. This clone came up a few times. Its antigen is as yet unknown. Whole-study results and caveats: Prolonged overall survival went with higher T cell density in the blood.

TCRdb's copy holds only in-frame clones and misses some; the assay was immunoSEQ multiplex PCR. The sample has almost 65,000 clones, around 90% seen once. V is TRBV18 and J is TRBJ1-1; D unclear. The receptor was derived from a woman aged 40-69 years with stage I lung adenocarcinoma. Sequences were derived from peripheral blood, sampled before any cancer treatment. The CDR3 protein is CASSPDFMNTEAFF. In DNA form, the CDR3 reads TGTGCCAGCTCACCCGACTTCATGAACACTGAAGCTTTCTTT.